One sample yielded the 23 T cell receptor beta chains listed below, sequenced in a study of cytomegalovirus exposure and HLA in healthy donors. Vbeta (60) and Jbeta (13) primers were used in the PCR. Measured with immunoSEQ multiplex PCR; TCRdb has only the in-frame clones, and not every one. The data contain 120,000 or so clones, 10% of them singletons. Sequencing was performed on PBMCs. The receptors were gathered from a woman aged 18-29 years in good health and CMV-seropositive.

The chain is built from TRBV30 and TRBJ2-5; D unresolved. CDR3 size: 13 residues. Trimming removed 2 bases at V and 4 bases at J, with 11 bases between. The germline gives CDR1 GTSNPN, CDR2 SVGIG (reference sequence). The CDR3 here is CAWSTVAAETQYF. The CDR3 DNA reads as TGTGCCTGGAGTACGGTGGCGGCAGAGACCCAGTACTTC.

This clone was counted between two and nine times. V and J are TRBV6-6 and TRBJ1-4, with 8 positions matching TRBD1. The CDR3 loop spans 16 amino acids. With V trimmed by 0 bases and J by 4 bases, 4 bases remained unmatched. Germline CDR1 MNHNY, CDR2 SVGAGI (reference sequence). CDR3 amino acids: CASSYSTTGGNEKLFF. CDR3 coding DNA: TGTGCCAGCAGTTACTCGACCACAGGGGGTAATGAAAAACTGTTTTTT.

This clone has just a few counts. The rearrangement links TRBV11-2 to TRBJ1-1; D unresolved. The germline CDR1 and CDR2 sequences are SGHAT and FQNNGV. Trimming removed 5 bases at V and 3 bases at J, with 13 bases between. The CDR3 runs 14 residues. The CDR3 bases are TGTGCCAGCAGCGCAACAATCTTCTACACTGAAGCTTTCTTT. As protein: CASSATIFYTEAFF.

Only a few counts were recorded for this clone. The rearrangement uses TRBV4-2 and TRBJ1-5; D may be TRBD1 (5 bases). V was pared by 1 base and J by 7 bases, with 11 bases between. The germline CDR1 and CDR2 sequences are LGHNA and YNFKEQ. The CDR3 contains 14 residues. In nucleotides, the CDR3 is TGTGCCAGCAGCCAAGTAGGGGCCCTGCAGCCCCAGCATTTT. Translation: CASSQVGALQPQHF.

This clone was counted only a few times. The J gene is TRBJ2-7, the V gene TRBV10-3; no definite D call. The CDR3 has 12 amino acids. V shed 1 base and J shed 5 bases, with 6 bases lying between them. Per the germline V gene, CDR1 is ENHRY and CDR2 is SYGVKD. CDR3 DNA sequence: TGTGCCATCAGTGAGTTAGTAAACGAGCAGTACTTC. Its translation is CAISELVNEQYF.

The chain couples TRBV12-1 to TRBJ2-7; the listed D gene, TRBD1, was not tested against the DNA. TRBV12-1 constitutes a pseudogene. There are 11 residues in the CDR3. The CDR3 loop is CAIPGGHEQYF. DNA for the CDR3: TGTGCCATCCCTGGGGGCCACGAGCAGTACTTC.

The J gene is TRBJ1-2, the V gene TRBV7-9, with a weak D call TRBD1 (5 bases). The germline gives CDR1 SEHNR, CDR2 FQNEAQ (reference sequence). The CDR3 has 14 amino acids. Deletions cut 6 bases from V and 4 bases from J, with 15 bases between. The chain's CDR3 is CASRPQGLRYGYTF. Written as DNA, the CDR3 is TGTGCCAGCAGACCTCAGGGACTCCGCTATGGCTACACCTTC. The whole variable domain, remainder taken from reference TRBV7-9 and TRBJ1-2, is DTGVSQNPRHKITKRGQNVTFRCDPISEHNRLYWYRQTLGQGPEFLTYFQNEAQLEKSRLLSDRFSAERPKGSFSTLEIQRTEQGDSAMYLCASRPQGLRYGYTFGSGTRLTVV.

This clone has more than one count but fewer than ten. The CDR3 spells CASSPLGTYEQYF. The CDR3 DNA follows: TGTGCCAGCAGCCCACTGGGGACATACGAGCAGTACTTC. The chain combines TRBV7-2 with TRBJ2-7; the D gene is possibly TRBD1 (6 bases). CDR3 length: 13 amino acids. Deletions cut 5 bases from V and 4 bases from J, with 12 bases between. Germline V gives CDR1 SGHTA, CDR2 FQGNSA.

The chain links TRBV14 to TRBJ1-4; D remains ambiguous. V lost 3 bases, J lost 6 bases, and 5 bases lay in between. Germline lookup yields CDR1 SGHDN and CDR2 FVKESK. The CDR3 totals 12 residues. The CDR3 sequence: CASSQTYEKLFF. The CDR3 coding sequence is TGTGCCAGCAGCCAGACTTATGAAAAACTGTTTTTT.

In this sample, this clone turned up a few times. The CDR3 protein is CASSLGRSPYEQYF. The CDR3 DNA reads TGCGCCAGCAGCTTGGGTAGGAGCCCCTACGAGCAGTACTTC. The chain is built from TRBV5-1 and TRBJ2-7, with D unclear. Germline loops: CDR1 SGHRS, CDR2 YFSETQ. This CDR3 has 14 amino acids. The germline V and J ends were trimmed by 0 bases and 2 bases, with 9 bases remaining between them.

The chain joins TRBV19 to TRBJ1-5, with a weak D call TRBD1 (5 bases). This CDR3 has 13 residues. V lost 10 bases to trimming and J lost 3 bases, with 13 bases between them. Germline V gene sequence: CDR1 LNHDA, CDR2 SQIVND (reference sequence). CDR3 DNA: TGTGCCACTAACCAGGGCTACAATCAGCCCCAGCATTTT. Amino acids: CATNQGYNQPQHF.

This clone was recorded a few times. The chain couples TRBV5-1 to TRBJ1-1, with unresolved D. Trimming stripped 5 bases from V and 0 bases from J, with 11 bases between. This CDR3 has 14 amino acids. CDR1 SGHRS and CDR2 YFSETQ come from the germline V gene. CDR3 coding DNA: TGCGCCAGCAGGCCTACAGACATGAACACTGAAGCTTTCTTT. Its translation: CASRPTDMNTEAFF.

The chain couples TRBV25-1 to TRBJ1-2, with D uncertain. There are 14 residues in the CDR3. V lost 6 bases to trimming and J lost 4 bases, with 15 bases between them. The V gene's germline CDR1 is MGHDK and CDR2 SYGVNS. CDR3 protein: CASSLGRQSYGYTF. CDR3 coding DNA: TGTGCCAGCAGCTTGGGCAGACAATCCTATGGCTACACCTTC.

The chain is built from TRBV4-1 and TRBJ2-7; TRBD1 agrees at 8 bases. This CDR3 is 15 amino acids long. Germline trimming cut 3 bases from V and 3 bases from J; bases unmatched to any gene: 7. Germline V gene sequence: CDR1 MGHRA, CDR2 YSYEKL. Written as DNA, the CDR3 is TGCGCCAGCAGCCACCTAACCGGGACAGGCTACGAGCAGTACTTC. Its protein product is CASSHLTGTGYEQYF.

The chain links TRBV7-3 to TRBJ2-2; TRBD1 is a possible D gene (5 bases). Deletions cut 0 bases from V and 7 bases from J, with 6 bases between. The CDR3 runs 13 residues. From germline, CDR1 is SGHTA and CDR2 FQGTGA. The CDR3: CASSLTRVGELFF. CDR3 bases: TGTGCCAGCAGCTTAACCAGGGTCGGGGAGCTGTTTTTT. The whole variable domain, filled in from reference TRBV7-3 and TRBJ2-2, reads GAGVSQTPSNKVTEKGKYVELRCDPISGHTALYWYRQSLGQGPEFLIYFQGTGAADDSGLPNDRFFAVRPEGSVSTLKIQRTERGDSAVYLCASSLTRVGELFFGEGSRLTVL.

This clone was observed a few times. The chain recombines TRBV5-1 with TRBJ2-7, with D perhaps matching TRBD1 (6 bases). V gave up 3 bases and J gave up 3 bases, with 13 bases separating them. The germline CDR1 and CDR2 sequences are SGHRS and YFSETQ. This CDR3 spans 14 amino acids. The DNA of the CDR3 is TGCGCCAGCAGCTCACAGGGTTGGGGCTACGAGCAGTACTTC. This sequence encodes CASSSQGWGYEQYF.

This clone has a handful of counts. The V and J genes are TRBV7-9 and TRBJ2-7; tentative D call: TRBD2 (5 bases). In germline, CDR1 is SEHNR, CDR2 FQNEAQ (reference sequence). V was shortened by 5 bases and J by 0 bases, with 8 bases between the two germline ends. The CDR3 sequence is 13 residues long. CDR3 nucleotides: TGTGCCAGCAGCCCCGCGGGCTCCTACGAGCAGTACTTC. It translates to CASSPAGSYEQYF.

This sequence joins TRBV11-1 and TRBJ1-3; D remains ambiguous. CDR1 and CDR2 from the germline V gene are SGHAT and FQDESV (reference sequence). The CDR3 length is 14 residues. Deletions cut 3 bases from V and 1 base from J, with 7 bases between. The CDR3 is CASSLSHSGNTIYF. CDR3 bases: TGTGCCAGCAGCTTGAGTCATTCTGGAAACACCATATATTTT.

Of note for this clone: This CDR3 is also generated by other DNA sequences in the sample. The chain employs TRBV11-2 and TRBJ2-7; possibly TRBD2 for D (6 bases). The germline gives CDR1 SGHAT, CDR2 FQNNGV. This CDR3 has 14 residues. The germline V and J ends were trimmed by 0 bases and 4 bases, with 10 bases remaining between them. The CDR3 coding sequence is TGTGCCAGCAGCTTAGACCCCGCGGGATACGAGCAGTACTTC. As protein: CASSLDPAGYEQYF.

This clone has just a few counts. V is TRBV5-4 and J is TRBJ2-7; 13 positions match TRBD2. After removal of 4 bases from V and 6 bases from J, the junction contained 4 bases not matched to a gene. CDR3 size: 14 residues. Germline lookup yields CDR1 SGHNT and CDR2 YYREEE (reference sequence). The CDR3 here is CASSQTSGRSEQYF. For the CDR3, the DNA is TGTGCCAGCAGCCAGACTAGCGGGAGGAGCGAGCAGTACTTC.

J is TRBJ2-3 and V is TRBV2; a weak D match, TRBD2 (5 bases). Trimming stripped 5 bases from V and 4 bases from J, with 10 bases between. This CDR3 comprises 13 residues. Per germline, CDR1 SNHLY and CDR2 FYNNEI. The CDR3 sequence: CASSSGPADTQYF. CDR3 nucleotide sequence: TGTGCCAGCAGTAGCGGACCCGCAGATACGCAGTATTTT.

The rearrangement uses TRBV7-3 and TRBJ1-1, with a possible D match to TRBD1 (5 bases). The CDR3 is 15 amino acids. V shed 1 base and J shed 2 bases, with 11 bases lying between them. Germline V gene data show CDR1 as SGHTA and CDR2 as FQGTGA. The CDR3 protein is CASSLSGGGNTEAFF. CDR3 nucleotides: TGTGCCAGCAGCTTAAGTGGCGGGGGTAACACTGAAGCTTTCTTT.

The chain uses TRBV6-5 and TRBJ1-1; 10 bases map to TRBD1. Germline CDR1 MNHEY, CDR2 SVGAGI. The CDR3 consists of 14 residues. The junction had 11 bases not matched to a gene; V was cut back by 6 bases and J by 10 bases. The CDR3 nucleotides read TGTGCCAGCAGCTCCGGGACAGGGGTTCCTGGAGCTTTCTTT. It yields the protein CASSSGTGVPGAFF.